These T cell receptor beta chains were read from a single sample in a study of OX40 agonist ivuxolimab in advanced cancers. Some clones are missing from TCRdb's copy, which holds only in-frame ones; the method was immunoSEQ multiplex PCR. The data hold tens of thousands of clones, with more than 70% observed a single time. This specimen consisted of CD4+ or CD8+ T cells sorted from blood, obtained in a trial of the OX40 agonist ivuxolimab. Every receptor here comes from an adult with an advanced solid tumor such as melanoma, head and neck, liver or kidney cancer. Both conserved end residues are part of each CDR3. The D gene is left open where the match is weak. Not every row has a clone size; where given, it reads once, few, many or a size class.

v_gene: TRBV27; abundance: .; d_gene: TRBD2; j_gene: TRBJ2-3; CDR3nt: TGTGCCAGCAGGGGAGCGGGAGCAGATACGCAGTATTTT; CDR3aa: CASRGAGADTQYF
v_gene: TRBV19; abundance: .; d_gene: TRBD1; j_gene: TRBJ2-3; CDR3nt: TGTGCCAGTAGGGACAGGGGGTACACAGATACGCAGTATTTT; CDR3aa: CASRDRGYTDTQYF
v_gene: TRBV4-1; abundance: .; d_gene: TRBD2; j_gene: TRBJ2-1; CDR3nt: TGCGCCAGCAGCCAAGATCCTAGCGGAAACTACAATGAGCAGTTCTTC; CDR3aa: CASSQDPSGNYNEQFF
v_gene: TRBV25-1; abundance: .; d_gene: TRBD1; j_gene: TRBJ1-2; CDR3nt: TGTGCCAGCAGTGCATATCAGGGGGGGGCCTACACCTTC; CDR3aa: CASSAYQGGAYTF
v_gene: TRBV29-1; abundance: .; d_gene: .; j_gene: TRBJ1-4; CDR3nt: TGCAGCGTTGTGGGGGGGACTAATGAAAAACTGTTTTTT; CDR3aa: CSVVGGTNEKLFF
v_gene: TRBV18; abundance: .; d_gene: .; j_gene: TRBJ2-2; CDR3nt: TGTGCCAGCTCAAGCCTTAGCGGAGCTCCCGGGGAGCTGTTTTTT; CDR3aa: CASSSLSGAPGELFF
v_gene: TRBV7-8; abundance: .; d_gene: .; j_gene: TRBJ2-5; CDR3nt: TGTGCCAGCAGCTTAGCTTCTGGGGAGACCCAGTACTTC; CDR3aa: CASSLASGETQYF
v_gene: TRBV29-1; abundance: few; d_gene: TRBD1; j_gene: TRBJ1-1; CDR3nt: TGCAGCGTTCGAACACCAGGGAGGGGGCTCACTGAAGCTTTCTTT; CDR3aa: CSVRTPGRGLTEAFF
v_gene: TRBV2; abundance: .; d_gene: TRBD1; j_gene: TRBJ1-1; CDR3nt: TGTGCCAGCAGGGTCGGGACAGCAAGATTCACTGAAGCTTTCTTT; CDR3aa: CASRVGTARFTEAFF
v_gene: TRBV5-1; abundance: .; d_gene: .; j_gene: TRBJ1-3; CDR3nt: TGCGCCAGCAGCTTAACAGGGTCTGGAAACACCATATATTTT; CDR3aa: CASSLTGSGNTIYF
v_gene: TRBV7-2; abundance: .; d_gene: TRBD2; j_gene: TRBJ2-5; CDR3nt: TGTGCCAGCAGCTTAGGCCTAGCGGGAGGAGGCGAGACCCAGTACTTC; CDR3aa: CASSLGLAGGGETQYF
v_gene: TRBV5-1; abundance: .; d_gene: TRBD2; j_gene: TRBJ2-3; CDR3nt: TGCGCCAGCAGCCAGGCTAGCGGGGCCCCCGATACGCAGTATTTT; CDR3aa: CASSQASGAPDTQYF
v_gene: TRBV19; abundance: .; d_gene: .; j_gene: TRBJ2-7; CDR3nt: TGTGCCAGTAGTTCAACAGGGTACGAGCAGTACTTC; CDR3aa: CASSSTGYEQYF
v_gene: TRBV7-2; abundance: .; d_gene: .; j_gene: TRBJ2-7; CDR3nt: TGTGCCAGCAGACCCGTAGGGGGGCGGGGGTCCTACGAGCAGTACTTC; CDR3aa: CASRPVGGRGSYEQYF
v_gene: TRBV9; abundance: .; d_gene: TRBD2; j_gene: TRBJ2-7; CDR3nt: TGTGCCAGCAGCGCCCGGACTAGCGGTCCCTACGAGCAGTACTTC; CDR3aa: CASSARTSGPYEQYF
v_gene: TRBV10-3; abundance: .; d_gene: .; j_gene: TRBJ2-5; CDR3nt: TGTGCCATCAGTGCCGACCCCCAGGAGACCCAGTACTTC; CDR3aa: CAISADPQETQYF